This T cell receptor beta chain was documented in a study of CD8 T cells in ankylosing spondylitis. Library preparation for TCR beta used quantitative 5'-RACE with molecular barcodes. TCRdb reprocessed the 5' RACE reads via MiXCR and lists one record per CDR3 protein. The sample lists approximately 130,000 distinct CDR3 sequences, 10% to 12% seen once, with 3.5% to 5% in the top ten. CDR3 size: 13 residues. The V end lost 3 bases, the J end lost 4 bases, and 8 bases lay between the germline ends. Looked up from germline, CDR1 is PRHDT and CDR2 is FYEKMQ (reference sequence). This clonotype was seen at least ten times. As yet, its antigen is unknown. Findings and caveats of the study: Past studies reported some motif variants in reactive arthritis synovial fluid and blood. A motif in TCR beta, a set of several highly homologous variants, appeared characteristic of ankylosing spondylitis blood.

The sequencing sample was made of blood, either unsorted or a sorted T cell fraction (not recorded which). The V call is TRBV13, the J call TRBJ2-3; D is ambiguous. The sequence was collected from a female donor with ankylosing spondylitis or in good health (not recorded which). The CDR3 nucleotides read TGTGCCAGCAGCTTGGCGAGGTCAGATACGCAGTATTTT. As protein: CASSLARSDTQYF.